This T cell receptor beta chain was sequenced for a study of prognosis after radiotherapy for stage I lung cancer. Study information: Stage I lung tumors that were newly diagnosed and primary were found in more than 12 patients, while about five patients had oligometastatic NSCLC after surgical resection of the primary tumor. With approximately 13 men and several women, the cohort's median age was around 70 years, range roughly 53–84. Radiotherapy: SBRT, 3 to 5 fractions, biologically effective dose at least 100 Gy. Study outcomes and limitations: The authors reported that TRBV and TRBJ gene usage differed between patients with and without metastases.

Ten or more counts support this clonotype. Its specificity is unknown. V dropped 0 bases and J dropped 5; count of bases not matched to a gene: 8. The CDR3 runs 15 residues. Looked up from germline, CDR1 is DFQATT and CDR2 is SNEGSKA (reference sequence). Template was genomic DNA; TCR beta CDR3 amplified in two multiplex PCR rounds. Primers were specific to each TRBV and TRBJ gene in first-round PCR. TCRdb analysed the multiplex PCR reads with MiXCR anew, one entry per CDR3 protein. The table has around 20,000 distinct CDR3 sequences, 35% to 45% seen once. Here the sequenced sample was PBMCs, taken before or after stereotactic body radiation therapy (not recorded which). The TCR comes from a donor aged 50 or older with non-small cell lung cancer. This sequence joins TRBV20-1 and TRBJ2-5; 8 bases agree with TRBD2. The CDR3 nucleotides read TGCAGTGCTAGAGAAGCTAGCGGGCTAGAGGAGACCCAGTACTTC. This encodes CSAREASGLEETQYF.